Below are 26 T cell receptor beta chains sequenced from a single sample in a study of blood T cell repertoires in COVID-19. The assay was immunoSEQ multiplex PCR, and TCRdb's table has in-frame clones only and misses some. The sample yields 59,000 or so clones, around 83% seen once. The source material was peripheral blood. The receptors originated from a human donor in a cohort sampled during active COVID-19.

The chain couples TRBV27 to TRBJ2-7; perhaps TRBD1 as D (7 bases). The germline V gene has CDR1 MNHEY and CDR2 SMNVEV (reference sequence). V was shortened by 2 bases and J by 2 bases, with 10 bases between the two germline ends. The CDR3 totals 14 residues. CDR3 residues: CASSLQGGAYEQYF. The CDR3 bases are TGTGCCAGCAGTTTACAGGGGGGTGCCTACGAGCAGTACTTC.

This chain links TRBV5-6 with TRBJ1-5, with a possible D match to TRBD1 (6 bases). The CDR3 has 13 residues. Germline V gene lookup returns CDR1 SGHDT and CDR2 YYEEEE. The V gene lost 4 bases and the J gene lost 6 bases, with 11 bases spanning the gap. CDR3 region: CASSRDRTQPQHF. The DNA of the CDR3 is TGTGCCAGCAGCCGAGACAGGACTCAGCCCCAGCATTTT.

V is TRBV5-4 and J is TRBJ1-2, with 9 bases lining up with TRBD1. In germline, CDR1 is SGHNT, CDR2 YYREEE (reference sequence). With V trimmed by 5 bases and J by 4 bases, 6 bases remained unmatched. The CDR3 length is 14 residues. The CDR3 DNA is TGTGCCAGCAGGCGACAGGGGGAGGGCTATGGCTACACCTTC. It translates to CASRRQGEGYGYTF.

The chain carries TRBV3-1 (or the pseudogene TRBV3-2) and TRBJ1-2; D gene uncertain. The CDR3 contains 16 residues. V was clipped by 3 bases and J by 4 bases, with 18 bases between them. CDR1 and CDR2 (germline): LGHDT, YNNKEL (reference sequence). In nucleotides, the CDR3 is TGTGCCAGCAGCCAGCACGGCGGGCGTGGAGTCTATGGCTACACCTTC. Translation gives CASSQHGGRGVYGYTF.

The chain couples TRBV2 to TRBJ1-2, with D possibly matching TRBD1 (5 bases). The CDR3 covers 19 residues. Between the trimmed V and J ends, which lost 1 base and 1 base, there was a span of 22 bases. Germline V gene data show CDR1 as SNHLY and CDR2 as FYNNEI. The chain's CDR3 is CASSEGLRTGRTLNYGYTF. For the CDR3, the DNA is TGTGCCAGCAGTGAAGGTTTGCGAACAGGCCGAACCCTTAACTATGGCTACACCTTC.

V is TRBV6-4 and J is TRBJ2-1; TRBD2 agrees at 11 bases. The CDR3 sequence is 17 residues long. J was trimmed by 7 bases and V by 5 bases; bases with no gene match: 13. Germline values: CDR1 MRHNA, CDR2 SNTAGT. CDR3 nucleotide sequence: TGTGCCAGCAGTCCCCTCCTTAGCGGGGGGGCCATAAATGAGCAGTTCTTC. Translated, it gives CASSPLLSGGAINEQFF.

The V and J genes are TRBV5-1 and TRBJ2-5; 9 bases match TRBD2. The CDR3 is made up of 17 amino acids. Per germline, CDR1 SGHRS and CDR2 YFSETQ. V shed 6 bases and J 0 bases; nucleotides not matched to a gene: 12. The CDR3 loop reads CASNWGSGGTNQETQYF. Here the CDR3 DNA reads TGCGCCAGCAATTGGGGCAGCGGGGGGACCAACCAAGAGACCCAGTACTTC.

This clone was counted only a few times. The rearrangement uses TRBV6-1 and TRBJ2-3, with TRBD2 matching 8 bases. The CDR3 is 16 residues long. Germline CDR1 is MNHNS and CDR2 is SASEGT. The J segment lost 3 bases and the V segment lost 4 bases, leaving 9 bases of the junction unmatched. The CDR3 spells CASSATRAGGTDTQYF. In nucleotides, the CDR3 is TGTGCCAGCAGTGCCACCCGGGCGGGGGGAACAGATACGCAGTATTTT.

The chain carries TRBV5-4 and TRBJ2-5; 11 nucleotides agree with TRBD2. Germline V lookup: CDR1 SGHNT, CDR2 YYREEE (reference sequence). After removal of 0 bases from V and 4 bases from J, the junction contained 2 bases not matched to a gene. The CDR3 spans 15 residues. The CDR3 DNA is TGTGCCAGCAGCTTGGTTAGCGGGGGGGCAGAGACCCAGTACTTC. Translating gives CASSLVSGGAETQYF.

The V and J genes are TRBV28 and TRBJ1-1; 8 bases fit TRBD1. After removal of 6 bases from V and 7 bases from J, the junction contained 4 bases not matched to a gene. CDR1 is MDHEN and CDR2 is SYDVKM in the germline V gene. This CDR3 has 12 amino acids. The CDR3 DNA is TGTGCCAGCAGCCCAGGGGGCGTTGAAGCTTTCTTT. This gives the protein CASSPGGVEAFF.

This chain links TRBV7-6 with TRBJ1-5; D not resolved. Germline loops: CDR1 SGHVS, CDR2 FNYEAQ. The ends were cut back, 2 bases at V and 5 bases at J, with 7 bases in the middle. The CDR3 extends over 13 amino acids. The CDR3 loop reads CASSLYRDQPQHF. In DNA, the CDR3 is TGTGCCAGCAGCTTATACAGAGATCAGCCCCAGCATTTT.

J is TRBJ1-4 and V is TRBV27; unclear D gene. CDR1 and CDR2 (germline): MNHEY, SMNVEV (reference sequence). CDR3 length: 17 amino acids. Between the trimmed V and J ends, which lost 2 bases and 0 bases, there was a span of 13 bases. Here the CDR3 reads CASSLTLGPTTNEKLFF. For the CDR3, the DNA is TGTGCCAGCAGTTTAACCCTCGGTCCTACAACTAATGAAAAACTGTTTTTT.

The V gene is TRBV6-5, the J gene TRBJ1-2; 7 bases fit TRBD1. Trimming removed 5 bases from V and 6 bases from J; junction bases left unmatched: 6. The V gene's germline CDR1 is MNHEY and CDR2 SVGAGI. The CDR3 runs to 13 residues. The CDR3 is CASSLKQGNGYTF. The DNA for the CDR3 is TGTGCCAGCAGTCTTAAACAGGGGAATGGCTACACCTTC.

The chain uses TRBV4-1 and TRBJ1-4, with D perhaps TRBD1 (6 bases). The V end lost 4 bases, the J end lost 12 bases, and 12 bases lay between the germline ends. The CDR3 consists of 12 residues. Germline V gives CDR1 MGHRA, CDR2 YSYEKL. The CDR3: CASSPRTDELFF. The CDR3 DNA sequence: TGCGCCAGCAGCCCACGGACAGACGAACTGTTTTTT.

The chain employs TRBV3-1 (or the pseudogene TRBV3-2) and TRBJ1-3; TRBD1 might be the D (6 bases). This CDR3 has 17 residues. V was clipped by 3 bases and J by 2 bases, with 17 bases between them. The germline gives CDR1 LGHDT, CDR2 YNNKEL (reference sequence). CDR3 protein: CASSQFRGAGAGNTIYF. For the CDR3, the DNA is TGTGCCAGCAGCCAGTTTAGGGGAGCAGGGGCTGGAAACACCATATATTTT.

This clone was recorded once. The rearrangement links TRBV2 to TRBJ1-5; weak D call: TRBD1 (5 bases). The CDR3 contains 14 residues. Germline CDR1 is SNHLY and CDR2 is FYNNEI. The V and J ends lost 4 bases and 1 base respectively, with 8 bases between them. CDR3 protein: CASSVEGSNQPQHF. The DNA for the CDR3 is TGTGCCAGCAGTGTGGAGGGGAGCAATCAGCCCCAGCATTTT. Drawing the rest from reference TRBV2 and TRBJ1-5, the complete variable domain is EPEVTQTPSHQVTQMGQEVILRCVPISNHLYFYWYRQILGQKVEFLVSFYNNEISEKSEIFDDQFSVERPDGSNFTLKIRSTKLEDSAMYFCASSVEGSNQPQHFGDGTRLSIL.

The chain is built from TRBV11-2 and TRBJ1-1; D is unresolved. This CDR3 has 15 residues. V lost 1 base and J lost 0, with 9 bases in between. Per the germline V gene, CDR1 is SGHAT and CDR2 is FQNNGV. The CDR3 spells CASSLGTPMNTEAFF. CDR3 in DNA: TGTGCCAGCAGCTTAGGCACACCGATGAACACTGAAGCTTTCTTT. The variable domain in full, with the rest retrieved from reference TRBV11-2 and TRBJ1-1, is EAGVAQSPRYKIIEKRQSVAFWCNPISGHATLYWYQQILGQGPKLLIQFQNNGVVDDSQLPKDRFSAERLKGVDSTLKIQPAKLEDSAVYLCASSLGTPMNTEAFFGQGTRLTVV.

CDR3 sequence reads: CASSQTSETQYF. Written as DNA, the CDR3 is TGTGCCAGCAGCCAAACATCAGAGACCCAGTACTTC. V and J are TRBV16 and TRBJ2-5, with unresolved D. Germline V lookup: CDR1 KGHSY, CDR2 FQNENV. V was shortened by 2 bases and J by 4 bases, with 5 bases between the two germline ends. The CDR3 spans 12 residues.

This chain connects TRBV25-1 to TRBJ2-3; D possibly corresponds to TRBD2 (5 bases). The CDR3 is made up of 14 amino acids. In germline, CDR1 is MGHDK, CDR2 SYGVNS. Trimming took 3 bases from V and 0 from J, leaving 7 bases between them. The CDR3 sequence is CASSEGASTDTQYF. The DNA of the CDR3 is TGTGCCAGCAGTGAGGGAGCTAGCACAGATACGCAGTATTTT.

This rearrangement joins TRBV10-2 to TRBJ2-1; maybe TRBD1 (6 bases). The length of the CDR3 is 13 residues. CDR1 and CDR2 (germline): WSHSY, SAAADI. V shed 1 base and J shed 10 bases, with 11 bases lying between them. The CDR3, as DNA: TGCGCCAGCAGTGAGTTGGGGGCCACCGAGCAGTTCTTC. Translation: CASSELGATEQFF.

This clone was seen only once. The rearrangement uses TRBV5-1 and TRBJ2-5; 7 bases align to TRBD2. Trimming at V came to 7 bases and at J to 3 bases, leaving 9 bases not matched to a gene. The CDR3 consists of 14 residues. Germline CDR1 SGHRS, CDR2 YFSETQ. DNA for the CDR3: TGCGCCAGCTCGAGGACTAGTAGGGAAGAGACCCAGTACTTC. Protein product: CASSRTSREETQYF.

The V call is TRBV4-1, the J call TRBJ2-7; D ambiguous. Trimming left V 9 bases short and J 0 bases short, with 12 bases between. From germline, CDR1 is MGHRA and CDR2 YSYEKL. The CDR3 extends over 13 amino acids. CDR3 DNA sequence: TGCGCCAGTCAAGACGGAGCCTCCTACGAGCAGTACTTC. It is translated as CASQDGASYEQYF.

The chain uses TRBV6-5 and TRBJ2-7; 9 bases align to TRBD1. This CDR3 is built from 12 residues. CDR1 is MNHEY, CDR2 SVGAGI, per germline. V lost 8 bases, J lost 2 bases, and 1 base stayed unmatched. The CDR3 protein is CASWTGAYEQYF. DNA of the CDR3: TGTGCCAGCTGGACAGGGGCCTACGAGCAGTACTTC.

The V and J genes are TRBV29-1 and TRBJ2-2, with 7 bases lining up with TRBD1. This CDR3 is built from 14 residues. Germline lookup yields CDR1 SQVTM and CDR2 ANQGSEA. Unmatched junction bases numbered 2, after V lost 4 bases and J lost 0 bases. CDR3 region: CSVGTGANTGELFF. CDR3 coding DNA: TGCAGCGTTGGGACAGGAGCGAACACCGGGGAGCTGTTTTTT.

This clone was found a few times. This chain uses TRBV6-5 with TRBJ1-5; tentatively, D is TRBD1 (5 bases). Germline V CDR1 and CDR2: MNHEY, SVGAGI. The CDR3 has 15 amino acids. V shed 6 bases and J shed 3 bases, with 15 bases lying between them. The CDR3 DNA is TGTGCCAGCAGCACAACAGGAATTACCAATCAGCCCCAGCATTTT. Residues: CASSTTGITNQPQHF.

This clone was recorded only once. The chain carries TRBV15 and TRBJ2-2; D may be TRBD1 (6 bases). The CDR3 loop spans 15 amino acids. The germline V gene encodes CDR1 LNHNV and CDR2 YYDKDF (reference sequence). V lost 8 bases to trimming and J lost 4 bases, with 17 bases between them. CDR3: CATPGVGASTGELFF. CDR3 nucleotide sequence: TGTGCCACCCCCGGAGTGGGGGCAAGCACCGGGGAGCTGTTTTTT. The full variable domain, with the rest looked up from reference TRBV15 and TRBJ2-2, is DAMVIQNPRYQVTQFGKPVTLSCSQTLNHNVMYWYQQKSSQAPKLLFHYYDKDFNNEADTPDNFQSRRPNTSFCFLDIRSPGLGDTAMYLCATPGVGASTGELFFGEGSRLTVL.